This T cell receptor (beta chain) was documented in a study of OX40 agonist ivuxolimab in advanced cancers. Profiled with immunoSEQ multiplex PCR; TCRdb holds only in-frame clones, not every one. The sample includes under 70,000 clones, 85% of them seen just once. Germline CDR1 MGHRA, CDR2 YSYEKL. This CDR3 is 13 amino acids long. Trimming removed 1 base at V and 1 base at J, with 5 bases between. The rearrangement joins TRBV4-1 to TRBJ2-7; D remains unclear. This receptor was obtained from an adult with an advanced solid tumor such as melanoma, head and neck, liver or kidney cancer. The sample consisted of CD4+ or CD8+ T cells sorted from blood, taken in a trial of the OX40 agonist ivuxolimab. In nucleotides, the CDR3 is TGCGCCAGCAGCCAAGTCCGTTCCTACGAGCAGTACTTC. It is translated as CASSQVRSYEQYF.